This TCR beta chain was found in a study of blood T cell repertoires in COVID-19. Study summary: Whether acute or convalescent, the COVID-19 samples came from the United States, Italy and Spain. In each case, the material was cDNA or gDNA derived from T cells, B-cell-depleted T cells, or PBMCs.

The germline V and J ends were trimmed by 7 bases and 1 base, with 14 bases remaining between them. CDR1 is SGDLS and CDR2 is YYNGEE in the germline V gene. CDR3 length: 14 residues. Study processing details: Amplification with reference gene primers provided the estimates of nucleated cell counts. The method was immunoSEQ multiplex PCR; TCRdb's version includes in-frame clones alone and lacks a portion of them. From that table come the V and J calls and clone size; the DNA was used to work out D and trimming. The table shows about 130,000 clones, with about 80% occurring only once. This TCR was recovered from a man aged 55 to 70 with acute or convalescent COVID-19. The J gene is TRBJ1-1, the V gene TRBV9; D perhaps matches TRBD1 (5 bases). Sequenced material: peripheral blood. CDR3 in DNA: TGTGCCAGCTCCAGCGACAGCGCGAACACTGAAGCTTTCTTT. It is translated as CASSSDSANTEAFF. The whole variable domain, remainder taken from reference TRBV9 and TRBJ1-1, is DSGVTQTPKHLITATGQRVTLRCSPRSGDLSVYWYQQSLDQGLQFLIQYYNGEERAKGNILERFSAQQFPDLHSELNLSSLELGDSALYFCASSSDSANTEAFFGQGTRLTVV.